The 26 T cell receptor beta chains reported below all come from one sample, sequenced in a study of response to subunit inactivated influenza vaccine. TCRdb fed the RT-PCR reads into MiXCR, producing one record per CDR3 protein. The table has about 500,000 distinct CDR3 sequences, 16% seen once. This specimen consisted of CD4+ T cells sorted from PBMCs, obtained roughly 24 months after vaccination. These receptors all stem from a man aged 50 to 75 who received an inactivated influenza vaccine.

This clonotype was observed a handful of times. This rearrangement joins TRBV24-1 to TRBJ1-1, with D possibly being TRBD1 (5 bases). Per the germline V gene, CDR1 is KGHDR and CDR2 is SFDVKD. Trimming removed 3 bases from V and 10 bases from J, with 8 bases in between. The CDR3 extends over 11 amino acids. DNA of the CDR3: TGTGCCACCAGTGATGGTCAGGGAGCTTTCTTT. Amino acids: CATSDGQGAFF.

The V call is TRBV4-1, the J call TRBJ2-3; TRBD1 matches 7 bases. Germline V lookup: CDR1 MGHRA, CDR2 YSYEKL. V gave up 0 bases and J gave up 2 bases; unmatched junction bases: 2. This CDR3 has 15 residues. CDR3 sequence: CASSQEGGYTDTQYF. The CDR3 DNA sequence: TGCGCCAGCAGCCAAGAAGGGGGCTACACAGATACGCAGTATTTT.

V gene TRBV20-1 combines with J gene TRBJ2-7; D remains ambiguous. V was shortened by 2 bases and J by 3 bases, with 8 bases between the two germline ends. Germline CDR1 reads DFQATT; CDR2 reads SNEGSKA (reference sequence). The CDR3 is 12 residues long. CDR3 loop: CSARRGHYEQYF. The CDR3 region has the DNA TGCAGTGCTAGACGCGGTCACTACGAGCAGTACTTC.

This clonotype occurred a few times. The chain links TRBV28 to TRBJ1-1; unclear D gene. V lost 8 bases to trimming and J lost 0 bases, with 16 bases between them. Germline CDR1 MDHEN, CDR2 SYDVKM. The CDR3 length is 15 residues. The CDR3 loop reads CASGPSLDVNTEAFF. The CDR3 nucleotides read TGTGCCAGCGGACCCTCGTTGGATGTGAACACTGAAGCTTTCTTT.

In DNA, the CDR3 is TGTGCCATCAGTGAGTCGACGACAGTAACCGGGGAGCTGTTTTTT. As protein: CAISESTTVTGELFF. This chain joins TRBV10-3 and TRBJ2-2; a possible D gene is TRBD1 (5 bases). The CDR3 runs 15 residues. Germline CDR1 reads ENHRY; CDR2 reads SYGVKD. Trimming took off 0 bases at V and 5 bases at J, with 10 bases between the two ends.

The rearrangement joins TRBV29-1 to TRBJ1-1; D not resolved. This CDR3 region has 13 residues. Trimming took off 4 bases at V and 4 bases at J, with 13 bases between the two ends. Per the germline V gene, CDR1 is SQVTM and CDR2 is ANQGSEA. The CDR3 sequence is CSVVHGTSTEAFF. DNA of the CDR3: TGCAGCGTTGTACACGGTACTTCCACTGAAGCTTTCTTT.

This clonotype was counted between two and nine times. CDR3 sequence (DNA): TGTGCCAGCAGCTTAGGGTCTAGCGGGGTATCCGGGGAGCTGTTTTTT. Translation: CASSLGSSGVSGELFF. The chain combines TRBV7-6 with TRBJ2-2; the match to TRBD2 covers 9 bases. The V gene end was trimmed by 1 base and the J gene end by 6 bases; junction bases not matched to a gene: 6. The CDR3 has 16 residues. The germline gives CDR1 SGHVS, CDR2 FNYEAQ.

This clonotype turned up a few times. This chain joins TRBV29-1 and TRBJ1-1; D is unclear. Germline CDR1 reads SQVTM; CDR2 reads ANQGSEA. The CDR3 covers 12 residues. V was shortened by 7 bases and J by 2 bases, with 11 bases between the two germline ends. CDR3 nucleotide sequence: TGCAGCGCCGCTTTACTAAACACTGAAGCTTTCTTT. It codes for CSAALLNTEAFF.

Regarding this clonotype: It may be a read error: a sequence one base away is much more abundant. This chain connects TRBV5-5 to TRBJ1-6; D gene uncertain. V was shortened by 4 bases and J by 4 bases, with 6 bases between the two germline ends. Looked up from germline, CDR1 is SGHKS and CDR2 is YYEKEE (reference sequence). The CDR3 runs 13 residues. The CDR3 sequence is CASSSGYNSPLHF. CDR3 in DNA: TGTGCCAGCAGCAGTGGGTATAATTCACCCCTCCACTTT.

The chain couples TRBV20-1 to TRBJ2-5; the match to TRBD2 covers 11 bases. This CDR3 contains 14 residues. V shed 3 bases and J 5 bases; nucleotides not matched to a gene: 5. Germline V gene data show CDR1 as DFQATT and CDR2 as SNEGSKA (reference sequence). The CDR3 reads CSASQTSGKETQYF. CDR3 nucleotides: TGCAGTGCTAGCCAGACTAGCGGGAAGGAGACCCAGTACTTC.

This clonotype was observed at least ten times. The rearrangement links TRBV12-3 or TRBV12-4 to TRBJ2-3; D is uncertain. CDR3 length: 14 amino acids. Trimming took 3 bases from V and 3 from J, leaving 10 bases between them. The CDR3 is CASSFAGPTDTQYF. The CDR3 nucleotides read TGTGCCAGCAGTTTTGCCGGGCCTACAGATACGCAGTATTTT.

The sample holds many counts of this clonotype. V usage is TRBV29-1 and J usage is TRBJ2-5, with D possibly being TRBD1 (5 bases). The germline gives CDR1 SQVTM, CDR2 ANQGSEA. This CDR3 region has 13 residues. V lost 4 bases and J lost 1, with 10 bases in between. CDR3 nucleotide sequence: TGCAGCGTTGCTCGACAGCTCCAAGAGACCCAGTACTTC. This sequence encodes CSVARQLQETQYF. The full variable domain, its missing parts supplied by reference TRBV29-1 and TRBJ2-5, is SAVISQKPSRDICQRGTSLTIQCQVDSQVTMMFWYRQQPGQSLTLIATANQGSEATYESGFVIDKFPISRPNLTFSTLTVSNMSPEDSSIYLCSVARQLQETQYFGPGTRLLVL.

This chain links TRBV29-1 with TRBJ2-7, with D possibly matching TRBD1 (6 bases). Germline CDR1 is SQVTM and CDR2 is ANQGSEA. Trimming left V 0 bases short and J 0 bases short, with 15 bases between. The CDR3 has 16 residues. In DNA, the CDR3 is TGCAGCGTTGAAGATCGAAGGACAGCAAGCTCCTACGAGCAGTACTTC. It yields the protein CSVEDRRTASSYEQYF.

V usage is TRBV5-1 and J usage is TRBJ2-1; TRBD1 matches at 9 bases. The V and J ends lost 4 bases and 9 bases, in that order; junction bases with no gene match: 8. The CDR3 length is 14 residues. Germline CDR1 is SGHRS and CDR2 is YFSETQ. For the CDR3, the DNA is TGCGCCAGCAGCCCGGGACAGGGAGGCGGTGAGCAGTTCTTC. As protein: CASSPGQGGGEQFF.

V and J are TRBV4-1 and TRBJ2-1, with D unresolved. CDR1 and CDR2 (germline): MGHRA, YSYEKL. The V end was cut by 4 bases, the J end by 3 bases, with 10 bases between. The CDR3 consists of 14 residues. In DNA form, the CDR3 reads TGCGCCAGCAGCCGGGAACCCCTCTACAATGAGCAGTTCTTC. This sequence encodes CASSREPLYNEQFF.

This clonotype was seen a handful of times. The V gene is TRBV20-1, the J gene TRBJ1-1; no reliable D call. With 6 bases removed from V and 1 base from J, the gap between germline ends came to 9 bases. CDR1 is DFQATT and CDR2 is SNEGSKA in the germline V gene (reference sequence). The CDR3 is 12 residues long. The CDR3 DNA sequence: TGCAGTGCCAAGGACGCGAACACTGAAGCTTTCTTT. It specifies CSAKDANTEAFF.

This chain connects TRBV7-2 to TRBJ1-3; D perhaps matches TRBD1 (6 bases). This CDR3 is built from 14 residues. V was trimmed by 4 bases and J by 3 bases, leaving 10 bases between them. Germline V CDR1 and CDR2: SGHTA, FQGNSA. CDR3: CASSSGTFGNTIYF. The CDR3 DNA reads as TGTGCCAGCAGCTCAGGGACATTTGGAAACACCATATATTTT.

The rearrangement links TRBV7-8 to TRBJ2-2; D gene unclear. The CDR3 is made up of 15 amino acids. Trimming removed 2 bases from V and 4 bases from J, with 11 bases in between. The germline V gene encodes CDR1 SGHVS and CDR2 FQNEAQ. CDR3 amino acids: CASSLIHFGTGELFF. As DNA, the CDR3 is TGTGCCAGCAGCTTAATTCATTTCGGCACCGGGGAGCTGTTTTTT.

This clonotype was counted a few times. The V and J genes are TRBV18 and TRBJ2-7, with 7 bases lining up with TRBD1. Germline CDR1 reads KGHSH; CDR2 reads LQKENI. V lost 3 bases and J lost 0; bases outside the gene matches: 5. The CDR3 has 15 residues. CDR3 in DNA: TGTGCCAGCTCACCTAAGGGACAGCCCTCCTACGAGCAGTACTTC. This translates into CASSPKGQPSYEQYF. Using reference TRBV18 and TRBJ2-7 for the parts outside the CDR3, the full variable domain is NAGVMQNPRHLVRRRGQEARLRCSPMKGHSHVYWYRQLPEEGLKFMVYLQKENIIDESGMPKERFSAEFPKEGPSILRIQQVVRGDSAAYFCASSPKGQPSYEQYFGPGTRLTVT.

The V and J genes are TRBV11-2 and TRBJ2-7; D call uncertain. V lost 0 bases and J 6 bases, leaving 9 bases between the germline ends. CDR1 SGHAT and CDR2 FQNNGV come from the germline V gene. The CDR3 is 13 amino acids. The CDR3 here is CASSLDTELEQYF. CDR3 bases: TGTGCCAGCAGCTTAGATACTGAGCTCGAGCAGTACTTC.

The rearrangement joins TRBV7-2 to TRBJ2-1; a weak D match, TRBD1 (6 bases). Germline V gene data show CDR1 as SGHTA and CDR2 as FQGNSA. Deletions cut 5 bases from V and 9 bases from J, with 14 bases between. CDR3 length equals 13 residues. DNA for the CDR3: TGTGCCAGCAGCGCTCATAAAGGGGGTGAGCAGTTCTTC. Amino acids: CASSAHKGGEQFF.

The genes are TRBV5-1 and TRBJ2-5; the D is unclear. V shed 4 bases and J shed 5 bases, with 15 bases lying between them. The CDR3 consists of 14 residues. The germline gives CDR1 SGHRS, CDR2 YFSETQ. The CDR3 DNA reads TGCGCCAGCAGCAAGCGCGGCGGCCCTGAGACCCAGTACTTC. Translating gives CASSKRGGPETQYF. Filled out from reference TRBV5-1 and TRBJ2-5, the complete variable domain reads KAGVTQTPRYLIKTRGQQVTLSCSPISGHRSVSWYQQTPGQGLQFLFEYFSETQRNKGNFPGRFSGRQFSNSRSEMNVSTLELGDSALYLCASSKRGGPETQYFGPGTRLLVL.

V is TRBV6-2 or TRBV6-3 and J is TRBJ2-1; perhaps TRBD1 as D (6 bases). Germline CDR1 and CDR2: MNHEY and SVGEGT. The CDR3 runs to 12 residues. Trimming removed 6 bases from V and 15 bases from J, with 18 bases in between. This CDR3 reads CASSSAGQFWFF. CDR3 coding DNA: TGTGCCAGCAGCTCCGCAGGACAGTTTTGGTTCTTC.

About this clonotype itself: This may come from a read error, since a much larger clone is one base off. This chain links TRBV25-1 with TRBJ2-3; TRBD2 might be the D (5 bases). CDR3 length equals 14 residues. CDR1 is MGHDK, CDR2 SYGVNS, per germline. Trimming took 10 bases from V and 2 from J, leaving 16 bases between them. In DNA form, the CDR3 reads TGTGCCAACTCTTTGGCGGGCGTCACAGATACGCAGTATTTT. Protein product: CANSLAGVTDTQYF.

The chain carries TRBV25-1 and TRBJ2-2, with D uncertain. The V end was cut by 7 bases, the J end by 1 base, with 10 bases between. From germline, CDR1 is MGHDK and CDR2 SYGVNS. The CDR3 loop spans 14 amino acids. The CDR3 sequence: CASMERRNTGELFF. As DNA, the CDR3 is TGTGCCAGCATGGAACGGAGGAACACCGGGGAGCTGTTTTTT.

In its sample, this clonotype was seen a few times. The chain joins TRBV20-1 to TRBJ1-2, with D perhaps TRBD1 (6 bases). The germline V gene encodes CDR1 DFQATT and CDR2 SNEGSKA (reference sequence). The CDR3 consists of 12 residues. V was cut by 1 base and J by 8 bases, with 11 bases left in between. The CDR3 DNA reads TGCAGTGCTAGAGGGGCAGGGGACGGCTACACCTTC. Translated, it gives CSARGAGDGYTF.